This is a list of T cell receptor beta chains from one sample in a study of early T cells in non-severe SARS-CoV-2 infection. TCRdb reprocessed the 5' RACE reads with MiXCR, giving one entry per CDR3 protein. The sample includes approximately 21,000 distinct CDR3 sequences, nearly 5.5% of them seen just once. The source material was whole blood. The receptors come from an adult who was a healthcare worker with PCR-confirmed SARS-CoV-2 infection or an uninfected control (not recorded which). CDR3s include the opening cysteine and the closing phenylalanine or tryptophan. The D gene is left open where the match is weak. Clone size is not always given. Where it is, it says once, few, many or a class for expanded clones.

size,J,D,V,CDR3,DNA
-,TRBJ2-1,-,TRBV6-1,CASTLAQSSYNEQFF,TGTGCCAGCACCCTGGCGCAGAGCTCCTACAATGAGCAGTTCTTC
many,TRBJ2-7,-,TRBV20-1,CSARQGLRDEQYF,TGCAGTGCTAGACAGGGTTTAAGAGACGAGCAGTACTTC
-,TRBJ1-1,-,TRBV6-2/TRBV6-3,CASSPGHFSTEAFF,TGTGCCAGCAGTCCCGGACACTTCAGCACTGAAGCTTTCTTT
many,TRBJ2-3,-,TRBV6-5,CASRLTGLTSTDTQYF,TGTGCCAGCAGACTCACAGGTCTGACTAGCACAGATACGCAGTATTTT
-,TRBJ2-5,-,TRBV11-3,CASRPDSQYQETQYF,TGTGCCAGCAGGCCGGACAGTCAGTACCAAGAGACCCAGTACTTC
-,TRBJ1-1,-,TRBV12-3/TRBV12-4,CASRTQGTEAFF,TGTGCCAGCAGGACACAGGGAACTGAAGCTTTCTTT
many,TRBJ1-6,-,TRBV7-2,CASSLEIRQDNSPLHF,TGTGCCAGCAGCTTAGAAATTCGACAAGATAATTCACCCCTCCACTTT
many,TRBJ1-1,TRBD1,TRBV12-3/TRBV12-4,CASSIQGEDTEAFF,TGTGCCAGCAGTATACAGGGGGAGGACACTGAAGCTTTCTTT
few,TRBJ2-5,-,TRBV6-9,CASSSQETQYF,TGTGCCAGCAGTTCGCAAGAGACCCAGTACTTC
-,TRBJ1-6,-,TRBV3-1,CASSQDRLHNSPLHF,TGTGCCAGCAGCCAAGATCGATTGCATAATTCACCCCTCCACTTT
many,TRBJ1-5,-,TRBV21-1,CASSAGTNSNQPQHF,TGTGCCAGCAGCGCGGGGACGAATAGCAATCAGCCCCAGCATTTT
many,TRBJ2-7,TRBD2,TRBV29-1,CSVVLAGGRILNEQYF,TGCAGCGTCGTCCTAGCGGGAGGGCGGATTCTTAACGAGCAGTACTTC
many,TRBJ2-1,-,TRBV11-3,CASSADGLRLDEQFF,TGTGCCAGCAGCGCAGACGGGTTGCGACTCGATGAGCAGTTCTTC
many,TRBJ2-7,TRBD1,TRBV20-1,CSASPTGEEQYF,TGCAGTGCTAGCCCGACAGGGGAAGAGCAGTACTTC
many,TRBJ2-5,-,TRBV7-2,CASSQEGVGTSRQYF,TGTGCCAGCAGTCAAGAGGGTGTCGGAACTAGTCGCCAGTACTTC
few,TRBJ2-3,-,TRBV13,CASSASQGTDTQYF,TGTGCCAGCAGCGCCTCTCAAGGCACAGATACGCAGTATTTT
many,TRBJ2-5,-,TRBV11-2,CASSLRRTQETQYF,TGTGCCAGCAGCTTACGGCGGACCCAAGAGACCCAGTACTTC
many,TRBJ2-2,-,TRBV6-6,CASSYSAPGTGELFF,TGTGCCAGCAGTTACTCTGCGCCAGGCACCGGGGAGCTGTTTTTT
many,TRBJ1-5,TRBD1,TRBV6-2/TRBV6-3,CASRRQGEATILNQPQHF,TGTGCCAGCAGGAGACAGGGGGAAGCTACTATCCTCAATCAGCCCCAGCATTTT
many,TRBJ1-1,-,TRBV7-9,CASSLGVPNTEAFF,TGTGCCAGCAGCTTAGGGGTCCCGAACACTGAAGCTTTCTTT
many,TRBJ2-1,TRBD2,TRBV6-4,CASSDIWREEKSEQFF,TGTGCCAGCAGTGACATCTGGCGGGAGGAGAAAAGTGAGCAGTTCTTC
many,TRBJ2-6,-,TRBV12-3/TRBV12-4,CASRENSGANVLTF,TGTGCCAGCAGAGAGAACTCTGGGGCCAACGTCCTGACTTTC